The 30 T cell receptor beta chains reported below all come from one sample, sequenced in a study of CD8 T cells in Susac syndrome (dated by TCRdb to between 2018 and 2021). Receptors were amplified or captured by the immunoSEQ multiplex PCR assay. RNA was extracted using the RNeasy kit, and about 0.45 to 1 microgram was reverse transcribed with random hexamers. Using fastp trimming at Q25 and MiXCR clonotype assembly, TCRdb reanalyzed the public sequencing data and kept in-frame beta chains. Entries that share a CDR3 protein sequence are merged under the most common genes and DNA. The sample yields about 120,000 distinct CDR3 sequences; about 93% were counted once. 0.2% to 0.25% of the sample is in the top ten clones. Sequenced input: CD8+ T cells from PBMCs. The receptors were gathered from a human donor with Susac syndrome.

The gene calls are TRBV9 and TRBJ2-3, with D tentatively TRBD1 or TRBD2 (5 bases each). This CDR3 spans 15 amino acids. Germline CDR1 reads SGDLS; CDR2 reads YYNGEE. Deletions cut 3 bases from V and 0 bases from J, with 11 bases between. The CDR3 loop is CASSGRTSSTDTQYF. CDR3 DNA sequence: TGTGCCAGCAGCGGGAGGACATCTAGCACAGATACGCAGTATTTT.

This chain joins TRBV15 and TRBJ2-5; 13 nucleotides align to TRBD2. The CDR3 runs 16 residues. Germline V gives CDR1 LNHNV, CDR2 YYDKDF (reference sequence). V shed 5 bases, J shed 5 bases, and the junction held 8 bases outside the gene matches. CDR3 region: CATSFGTSGDGETQYF. As DNA, the CDR3 is TGTGCCACCAGCTTCGGGACTAGCGGGGACGGGGAGACCCAGTACTTC.

The chain uses TRBV30 and TRBJ1-1; D uncertain. In germline, CDR1 is GTSNPN, CDR2 SVGIG (reference sequence). This CDR3 spans 13 amino acids. Trimming shortened V by 0 bases and J by 0 bases, and 5 bases separated the two germline ends. The CDR3 nucleotides read TGTGCCTGGAGTGTACAAATGAACACTGAAGCTTTCTTT. Translation: CAWSVQMNTEAFF.

V is TRBV30 and J is TRBJ1-2; D uncertain. Germline values: CDR1 GTSNPN, CDR2 SVGIG (reference sequence). The V and J ends lost 6 bases and 4 bases respectively, with 15 bases between them. The CDR3 has 13 amino acids. Here the CDR3 DNA reads TGTGCCTGCCCCTATGACAAGACCTATGGCTACACCTTC. Translated, it gives CACPYDKTYGYTF.

The chain links TRBV11-1 to TRBJ1-2, with unresolved D. With 5 bases removed from V and 0 bases from J, the gap between germline ends came to 10 bases. The CDR3 has 14 residues. Per germline, CDR1 SGHAT and CDR2 FQDESV (reference sequence). The CDR3 here is CASSPREANYGYTF. As DNA, the CDR3 is TGTGCCAGCAGCCCCCGCGAAGCTAACTATGGCTACACCTTC.

Concerning this clonotype: Compared with germline, one end of the junction differs, possibly owing to a read error. The chain links TRBV2 to TRBJ2-7, with D maybe TRBD1 (6 bases). The CDR3 runs 14 residues. Germline V gives CDR1 SNHLY, CDR2 FYNNEI. This CDR3 reads CASSDGSSRQVPGF. In DNA, the CDR3 is TGTGCCAGCAGTGACGGTTCCAGTCGACAGGTACCAGGCTTC. The full variable domain, its missing parts supplied by reference TRBV2 and TRBJ2-7, is EPEVTQTPSHQVTQMGQEVILRCVPISNHLYFYWYRQILGQKVEFLVSFYNNEISEKSEIFDDQFSVERPDGSNFTLKIRSTKLEDSAMYFCASSDGSSRQVPGFGPGTRLTVT.

The rearrangement links TRBV4-3 to TRBJ2-1; possibly TRBD2 for D (5 bases). Trimming took off 1 base at V and 3 bases at J, with 10 bases between the two ends. Germline V gene data show CDR1 as LGHNA and CDR2 as YSLEER. The CDR3 is 15 amino acids. The CDR3 reads CASSQAAAIYNEQFF. The DNA for the CDR3 is TGCGCCAGCAGCCAAGCAGCGGCCATCTACAATGAGCAGTTCTTC.

The gene calls are TRBV6-2 or TRBV6-3 and TRBJ2-1; no clear D gene. The V gene's germline CDR1 is MNHEY and CDR2 SVGEGT. The CDR3 has 16 residues. V shed 5 bases and J shed 1 base, with 15 bases lying between them. The CDR3 sequence: CASSPLGPDSYNEQFF. The CDR3 nucleotides read TGTGCCAGCAGTCCCCTAGGACCCGATTCCTACAATGAGCAGTTCTTC.

This rearrangement joins TRBV12-3 or TRBV12-4 to TRBJ2-1; 12 bases match TRBD2. V was clipped by 5 bases and J by 3 bases; unmatched bases: 5. This CDR3 has 16 amino acids. CDR3 DNA: TGTGCCAGCAGTCCGGGACTAGCGGGCATCTACAATGAGCAGTTCTTC. Translation: CASSPGLAGIYNEQFF.

The chain couples TRBV30 to TRBJ2-3; 9 bases match TRBD2. The CDR3 has 16 residues. J was trimmed by 6 bases and V by 0 bases; bases with no gene match: 10. Germline V gives CDR1 GTSNPN, CDR2 SVGIG (reference sequence). CDR3 in amino acids: CAWSVRSGGYLDTQYF. CDR3 in DNA: TGTGCCTGGAGTGTGCGCAGCGGGGGGTATCTGGATACGCAGTATTTT.

The rearrangement links TRBV20-1 to TRBJ2-5; 8 nucleotides align to TRBD2. The length of the CDR3 is 16 residues. Germline values: CDR1 DFQATT, CDR2 SNEGSKA (reference sequence). V lost 0 bases, J lost 2 bases, and 8 bases stayed unmatched. In nucleotides, the CDR3 is TGCAGTGCTAGAGACCTAGAGGGACTAGGGCAAGAGACCCAGTACTTC. Its translation: CSARDLEGLGQETQYF.

The V gene is TRBV29-1, the J gene TRBJ2-5; either TRBD1 or TRBD2 may fit D (5 bases each). The germline CDR1 and CDR2 sequences are SQVTM and ANQGSEA. The length of the CDR3 is 15 residues. Trimming removed 6 bases at V and 7 bases at J, with 24 bases between. The chain's CDR3 is CSVPDGTIDLGTQYF. Here the CDR3 DNA reads TGCAGCGTCCCTGACGGGACCATAGACCTCGGGACCCAGTACTTC.

This rearrangement joins TRBV27 to TRBJ1-5; tentatively, D is TRBD1 (5 bases). The CDR3 totals 15 residues. CDR1 MNHEY and CDR2 SMNVEV come from the germline V gene (reference sequence). Trimming pared 2 bases from V and 3 bases from J, leaving 11 bases between. The CDR3 spells CASSLQGAINQPQHF. DNA of the CDR3: TGTGCCAGCAGTTTACAAGGGGCCATCAATCAGCCCCAGCATTTT.

The chain employs TRBV28 and TRBJ2-7; D may be TRBD2 (6 bases). The CDR3 sequence is 14 residues long. The germline V gene has CDR1 MDHEN and CDR2 SYDVKM. Between the trimmed V and J ends, which lost 3 bases and 6 bases, there was a span of 15 bases. The CDR3 reads CASSFTGVSREQYF. The CDR3 DNA follows: TGTGCCAGCAGTTTCACGGGGGTTTCCCGCGAGCAGTACTTC.

The chain uses TRBV13 and TRBJ2-5; 7 bases fit TRBD1. The V and J ends lost 5 bases and 3 bases, in that order; junction bases with no gene match: 6. The germline CDR1 and CDR2 sequences are PRHDT and FYEKMQ (reference sequence). The CDR3 runs 14 residues. In nucleotides, the CDR3 is TGTGCCAGCAGCCTTGAAGACAGGGAAGAGACCCAGTACTTC. Translating gives CASSLEDREETQYF.

Concerning this clonotype: A junction boundary mismatches the germline segment, possibly from a read error. This rearrangement joins TRBV5-1 to TRBJ1-2; no definite D call. The CDR3 consists of 12 residues. Germline V gives CDR1 SGHRS, CDR2 YFSETQ. DNA of the CDR3: TGCGCCAGCAGCTTCTACTCTTTGGTATTGGGCTTC. Residues: CASSFYSLVLGF.

The chain couples TRBV20-1 to TRBJ2-1; 10 nucleotides align to TRBD2. V dropped 4 bases and J dropped 9; count of bases not matched to a gene: 12. The CDR3 has 15 residues. Germline-derived CDR1 and CDR2 are DFQATT and SNEGSKA (reference sequence). CDR3 coding DNA: TGCAGTGCTACCAACGGGACTAGCGAGGTCAGTGAGCAGTTCTTC. Translation: CSATNGTSEVSEQFF.

The V gene is TRBV7-9, the J gene TRBJ1-1, with TRBD1 matching over 7 bases. The CDR3 has 15 amino acids. The trim removed 1 base at V and 1 base at J, leaving 3 bases unmatched. Germline V gene lookup returns CDR1 SEHNR and CDR2 FQNEAQ (reference sequence). CDR3 nucleotides: TGTGCCAGCAGCTTAGGTCAGGGGGAGAACACTGAAGCTTTCTTT. This gives the protein CASSLGQGENTEAFF.

V usage is TRBV11-2 and J usage is TRBJ2-5, with D possibly matching TRBD2 (6 bases). Trimming shortened V by 6 bases and J by 2 bases, and 13 bases separated the two germline ends. Germline V lookup: CDR1 SGHAT, CDR2 FQNNGV. This CDR3 contains 14 residues. The chain's CDR3 is CASRPRLAQETQYF. As DNA, the CDR3 is TGTGCCAGCAGACCCCGCCTAGCGCAAGAGACCCAGTACTTC.

The chain combines TRBV20-1 with TRBJ1-1, with D unresolved. Germline V gene data show CDR1 as DFQATT and CDR2 as SNEGSKA (reference sequence). Between the trimmed V and J ends, which lost 2 bases and 3 bases, there was a span of 7 bases. The CDR3 is made up of 12 amino acids. DNA of the CDR3: TGCAGTGCTAGATGGACGGACACTGAAGCTTTCTTT. Translating it yields CSARWTDTEAFF.

The chain recombines TRBV19 with TRBJ2-1; possible D gene TRBD1, 6 bases. Per the germline V gene, CDR1 is LNHDA and CDR2 is SQIVND (reference sequence). V was trimmed by 10 bases and J by 3 bases, leaving 19 bases between them. This CDR3 has 15 amino acids. The CDR3 loop reads CATQLDSEGYNEQFF. CDR3 in DNA: TGTGCCACCCAATTGGACAGCGAGGGCTACAATGAGCAGTTCTTC.

The chain joins TRBV28 to TRBJ2-7; TRBD2 matches at 8 bases. The junction had 10 bases not matched to a gene; V was cut back by 8 bases and J by 4 bases. From germline, CDR1 is MDHEN and CDR2 SYDVKM. This CDR3 is built from 14 residues. CDR3 protein: CASSPDRGRYEQYF. CDR3 coding DNA: TGTGCCAGCTCGCCGGATCGCGGGAGGTACGAGCAGTACTTC.

The J gene is TRBJ2-5, the V gene TRBV6-2 or TRBV6-3, with 13 nucleotides matching TRBD2. Trimming removed 6 bases from V and 5 bases from J; junction bases left unmatched: 6. CDR3 length: 15 residues. Germline V lookup: CDR1 MNHEY, CDR2 SVGEGT. CDR3 in DNA: TGTGCCAGCAGCTTTGGGACTAGCGGGGCTGAGACCCAGTACTTC. It codes for CASSFGTSGAETQYF.

The chain combines TRBV12-5 with TRBJ2-1; D is uncertain. This CDR3 is built from 12 residues. The ends were cut back, 2 bases at V and 4 bases at J, with 3 bases in the middle. CDR1 is LGHNT and CDR2 is FRNRAP in the germline V gene. DNA for the CDR3: TGTGCTAGTGGTTTGACTTACAATGAGCAGTTCTTC. Translating gives CASGLTYNEQFF.

The chain carries TRBV20-1 and TRBJ1-1, with 8 bases matching TRBD1. The CDR3 runs to 18 residues. The V gene end was trimmed by 8 bases and the J gene end by 5 bases; junction bases not matched to a gene: 25. From germline, CDR1 is DFQATT and CDR2 SNEGSKA (reference sequence). CDR3 residues: CSHRLIGGDRPHGTEAFF. The CDR3, as DNA: TGCAGTCACAGATTAATTGGGGGGGACAGGCCCCATGGGACTGAAGCTTTCTTT.

This sequence joins TRBV3-1 and TRBJ2-1, with TRBD1 identical over 12 bases. The CDR3 is made up of 16 amino acids. The germline CDR1 and CDR2 sequences are LGHDT and YNNKEL (reference sequence). The junction had 8 bases not matched to a gene; V was cut back by 3 bases and J by 8 bases. The CDR3 bases are TGTGCCAGCAGCCAGCGGGACAGGGGGCGCGTAGATGAGCAGTTCTTC. This sequence encodes CASSQRDRGRVDEQFF.

V usage is TRBV4-1 and J usage is TRBJ2-1, with a possible D match to TRBD2 (6 bases). The CDR3 has 14 residues. The germline gives CDR1 MGHRA, CDR2 YSYEKL. V gave up 4 bases and J gave up 4 bases, with 11 bases separating them. CDR3 protein: CASSPLGLYNEQFF. The CDR3 coding sequence is TGCGCCAGCAGCCCCCTGGGACTGTACAATGAGCAGTTCTTC.

Only one count was recorded for this clonotype. At one of its ends the junction is not consistent with the germline gene, which may arise from a read error. This chain joins TRBV7-7 and TRBJ1-5; D is undetermined. There are 12 residues in the CDR3. The germline CDR1 and CDR2 sequences are SSHAT and FNYEAQ (reference sequence). CDR3 in DNA: TGTGCTAGCAGCTGGGTCTATCAGCCCCAGCATTTT. Translation gives CASSWVYQPQHF.

V is TRBV29-1 and J is TRBJ1-1; D perhaps matches TRBD1 (6 bases). The CDR3 has 15 amino acids. Looked up from germline, CDR1 is SQVTM and CDR2 is ANQGSEA. Trimming stripped 8 bases from V and 1 base from J, with 20 bases between. The CDR3 loop is CSSRGQGPSNTEAFF. The CDR3 nucleotides are TGCAGCTCCCGAGGGCAGGGGCCTTCGAACACTGAAGCTTTCTTT.

J is TRBJ1-1 and V is TRBV25-1; possible D gene TRBD1, 6 bases. V dropped 1 base and J dropped 1 base, with 7 bases sitting between them. Germline CDR1 and CDR2: MGHDK and SYGVNS. This CDR3 has 14 amino acids. The CDR3 reads CASSEWGQNTEAFF. In DNA, the CDR3 is TGTGCCAGCAGTGAATGGGGACAGAACACTGAAGCTTTCTTT.